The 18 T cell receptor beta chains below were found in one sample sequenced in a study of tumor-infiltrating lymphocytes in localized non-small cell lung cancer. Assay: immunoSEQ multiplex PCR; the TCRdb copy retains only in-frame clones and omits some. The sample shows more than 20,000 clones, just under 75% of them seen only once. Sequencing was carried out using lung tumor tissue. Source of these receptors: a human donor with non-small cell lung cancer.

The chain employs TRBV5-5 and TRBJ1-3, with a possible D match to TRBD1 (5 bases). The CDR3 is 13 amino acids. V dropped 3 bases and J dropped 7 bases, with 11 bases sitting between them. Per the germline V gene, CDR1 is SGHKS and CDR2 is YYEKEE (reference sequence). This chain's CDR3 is CASSSGPGNTIYF. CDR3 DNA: TGTGCCAGCAGCTCAGGGCCCGGGAACACCATATATTTT.

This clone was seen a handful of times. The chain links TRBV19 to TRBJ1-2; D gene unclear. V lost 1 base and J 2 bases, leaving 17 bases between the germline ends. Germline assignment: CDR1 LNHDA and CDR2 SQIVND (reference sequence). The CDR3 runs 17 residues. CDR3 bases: TGTGCCAGTAGTATAGTCGGGCTGGCGAGGTTGAACTATGGCTACACCTTC. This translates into CASSIVGLARLNYGYTF. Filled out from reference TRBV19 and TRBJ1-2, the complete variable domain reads DGGITQSPKYLFRKEGQNVTLSCEQNLNHDAMYWYRQDPGQGLRLIYYSQIVNDFQKGDIAEGYSVSREKKESFPLTVTSAQKNPTAFYLCASSIVGLARLNYGYTFGSGTRLTVV.

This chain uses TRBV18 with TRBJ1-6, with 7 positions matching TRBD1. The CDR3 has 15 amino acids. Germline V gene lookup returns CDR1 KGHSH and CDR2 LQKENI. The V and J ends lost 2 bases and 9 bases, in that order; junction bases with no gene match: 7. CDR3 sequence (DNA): TGTGCCAGCTCACCAAGGGGAGACAGGGCTTCACCCCTCCACTTT. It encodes CASSPRGDRASPLHF.

CDR3 DNA sequence: TGTGCCAGCACTACCGGCGGTATCTACGAGCAGTACTTC. It yields the protein CASTTGGIYEQYF. This rearrangement joins TRBV28 to TRBJ2-7; D ambiguous. Germline V gene data show CDR1 as MDHEN and CDR2 as SYDVKM. Trimming took 7 bases from V and 3 from J, leaving 13 bases between them. The CDR3 loop spans 13 amino acids.

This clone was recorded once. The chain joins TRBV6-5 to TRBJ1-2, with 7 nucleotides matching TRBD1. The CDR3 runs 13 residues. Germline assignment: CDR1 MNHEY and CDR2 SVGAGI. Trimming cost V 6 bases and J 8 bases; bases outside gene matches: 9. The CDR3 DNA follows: TGTGCCAGCAGACGGAACCAGGGACAGGGCTACACCTTC. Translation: CASRRNQGQGYTF.

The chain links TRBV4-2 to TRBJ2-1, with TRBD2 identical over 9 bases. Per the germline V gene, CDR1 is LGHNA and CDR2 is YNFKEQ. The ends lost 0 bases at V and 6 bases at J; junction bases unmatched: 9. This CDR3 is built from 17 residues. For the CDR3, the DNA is TGTGCCAGCAGCCAAGAGAAGACGGGCGGGGGGGCCAATGAGCAGTTCTTC. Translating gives CASSQEKTGGGANEQFF.

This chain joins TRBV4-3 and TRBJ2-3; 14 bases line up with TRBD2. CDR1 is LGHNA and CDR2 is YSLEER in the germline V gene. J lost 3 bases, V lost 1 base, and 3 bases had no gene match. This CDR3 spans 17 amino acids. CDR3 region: CASSQGLAGGPTDTQYF. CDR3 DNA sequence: TGCGCCAGCAGCCAAGGACTAGCGGGGGGGCCGACAGATACGCAGTATTTT.

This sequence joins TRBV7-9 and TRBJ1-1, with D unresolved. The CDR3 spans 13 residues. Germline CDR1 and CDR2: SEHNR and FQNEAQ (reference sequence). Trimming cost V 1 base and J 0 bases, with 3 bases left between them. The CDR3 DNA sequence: TGTGCCAGCAGCTTAGATATGAACACTGAAGCTTTCTTT. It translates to CASSLDMNTEAFF.

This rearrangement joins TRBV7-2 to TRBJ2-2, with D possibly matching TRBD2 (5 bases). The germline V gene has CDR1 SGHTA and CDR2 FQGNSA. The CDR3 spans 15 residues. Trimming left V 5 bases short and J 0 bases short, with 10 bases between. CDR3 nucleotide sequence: TGTGCCAGCAGCAAAGACTATACGAACACCGGGGAGCTGTTTTTT. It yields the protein CASSKDYTNTGELFF. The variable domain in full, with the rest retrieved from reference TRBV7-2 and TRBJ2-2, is GAGVSQSPSNKVTEKGKDVELRCDPISGHTALYWYRQSLGQGLEFLIYFQGNSAPDKSGLPSDRFSAERTGGSVSTLTIQRTQQEDSAVYLCASSKDYTNTGELFFGEGSRLTVL.

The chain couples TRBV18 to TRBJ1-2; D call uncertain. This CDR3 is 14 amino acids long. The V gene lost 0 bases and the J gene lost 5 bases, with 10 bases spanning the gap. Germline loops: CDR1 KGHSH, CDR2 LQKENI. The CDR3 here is CASSPPRSDYGYTF. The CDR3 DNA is TGTGCCAGCTCACCACCGCGGTCCGATTATGGCTACACCTTC.

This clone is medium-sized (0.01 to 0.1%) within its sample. The CDR3 DNA is TGCAGTGCTAGGTCTGACAATGAGCAGTTCTTC. Amino acids: CSARSDNEQFF. The chain couples TRBV20-1 to TRBJ2-1; D is ambiguous. V was pared by 3 bases and J by 5 bases, with 5 bases between. Per the germline V gene, CDR1 is DFQATT and CDR2 is SNEGSKA (reference sequence). The CDR3 length is 11 residues.

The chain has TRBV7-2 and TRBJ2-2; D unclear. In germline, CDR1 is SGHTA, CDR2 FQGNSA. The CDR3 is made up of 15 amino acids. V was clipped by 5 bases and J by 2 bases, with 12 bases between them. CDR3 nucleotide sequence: TGTGCCAGCAGCATCTCATGGGTTAACACCGGGGAGCTGTTTTTT. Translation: CASSISWVNTGELFF.

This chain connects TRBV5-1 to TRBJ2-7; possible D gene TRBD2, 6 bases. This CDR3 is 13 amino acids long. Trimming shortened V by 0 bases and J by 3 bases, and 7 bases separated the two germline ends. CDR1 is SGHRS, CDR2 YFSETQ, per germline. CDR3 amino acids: CASSLGGDYEQYF. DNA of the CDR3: TGCGCCAGCAGCTTGGGGGGGGACTACGAGCAGTACTTC. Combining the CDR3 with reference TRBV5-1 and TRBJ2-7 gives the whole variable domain KAGVTQTPRYLIKTRGQQVTLSCSPISGHRSVSWYQQTPGQGLQFLFEYFSETQRNKGNFPGRFSGRQFSNSRSEMNVSTLELGDSALYLCASSLGGDYEQYFGPGTRLTVT.

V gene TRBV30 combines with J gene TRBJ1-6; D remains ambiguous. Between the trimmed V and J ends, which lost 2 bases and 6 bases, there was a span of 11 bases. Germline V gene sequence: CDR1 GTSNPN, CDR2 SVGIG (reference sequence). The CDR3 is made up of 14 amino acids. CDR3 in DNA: TGTGCCTGGAGTTTCGGGCGGGGTAATTCACCCCTCCACTTT. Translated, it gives CAWSFGRGNSPLHF.

The CDR3 sequence: CASRTDGARSGYTF. Written as DNA, the CDR3 is TGTGCCAGCAGAACGGACGGGGCTCGGAGTGGCTACACCTTC. This chain links TRBV5-5 with TRBJ1-2, with a possible D match to TRBD1 (5 bases). Looked up from germline, CDR1 is SGHKS and CDR2 is YYEKEE (reference sequence). CDR3 length: 14 amino acids. Trimming took off 5 bases at V and 7 bases at J, with 18 bases between the two ends.

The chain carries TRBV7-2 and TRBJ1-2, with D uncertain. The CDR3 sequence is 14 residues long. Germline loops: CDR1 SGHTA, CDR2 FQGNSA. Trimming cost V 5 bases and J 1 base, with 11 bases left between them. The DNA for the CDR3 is TGTGCCAGCAGCCCAGTTGGCTTTAACTATGGCTACACCTTC. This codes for CASSPVGFNYGYTF.

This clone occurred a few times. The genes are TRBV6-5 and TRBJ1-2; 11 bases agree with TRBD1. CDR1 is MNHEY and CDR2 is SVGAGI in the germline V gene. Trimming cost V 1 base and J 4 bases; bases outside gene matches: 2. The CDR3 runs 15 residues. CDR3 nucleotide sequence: TGTGCCAGCAGTTACTACGGGACAGGGGGCTATGGCTACACCTTC. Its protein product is CASSYYGTGGYGYTF.

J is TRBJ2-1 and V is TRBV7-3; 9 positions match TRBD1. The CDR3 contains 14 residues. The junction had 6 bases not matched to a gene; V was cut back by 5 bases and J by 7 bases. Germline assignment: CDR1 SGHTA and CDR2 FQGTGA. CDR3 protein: CASSPGQGLNEQFF. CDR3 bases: TGTGCCAGCAGCCCCGGACAGGGGCTGAATGAGCAGTTCTTC.